This entry lists 13 T cell receptor beta chains sequenced from one sample in a study of cytomegalovirus exposure and HLA in healthy donors. Primers for the PCR totalled 60 Vbeta and 13 Jbeta. Only in-frame clones appear in the TCRdb table, and some are missing; sequencing was by immunoSEQ multiplex PCR. The sample lists just over 200,000 clones, 70% seen once, with about 2.5% in the top ten. The sample taken for sequencing was PBMCs. The source of these receptors is a man in his forties in good health and CMV-seropositive.

The V and J genes are TRBV29-1 and TRBJ2-5, with 7 bases lining up with TRBD1. The J call may be wrong; the DNA end is better matched by TRBJ2-7. This CDR3 has 12 amino acids. Germline loops: CDR1 SQVTM, CDR2 ANQGSEA. CDR3 sequence reads: CSARTGAYEQYF. CDR3 coding DNA: TGCAGCGCTAGGACAGGAGCCTACGAGCAGTACTTC.

This clone has a handful of counts. The V call is TRBV6-5, the J call TRBJ1-4, with TRBD1 matching 7 bases. Germline CDR1 MNHEY, CDR2 SVGAGI. This CDR3 has 16 amino acids. With 0 bases clipped from V and 7 bases from J, the junction kept 8 bases outside the gene matches. The CDR3 protein is CASSYSQQGFGEKLFF. The CDR3 DNA reads as TGTGCCAGCAGTTACTCCCAACAGGGGTTCGGTGAAAAACTGTTTTTT.

This clone was detected a few times. The rearrangement joins TRBV5-1 to TRBJ2-7; possible D gene TRBD2, 6 bases. Germline CDR1 is SGHRS and CDR2 is YFSETQ. This CDR3 contains 14 residues. V lost 0 bases and J 3 bases, leaving 10 bases between the germline ends. The CDR3 protein is CASSLGTNHYEQYF. CDR3 bases: TGCGCCAGCAGCTTGGGGACTAACCACTACGAGCAGTACTTC.

The rearrangement uses TRBV5-1 and TRBJ2-7; D is perhaps TRBD1 (6 bases). Trimming pared 2 bases from V and 1 base from J, leaving 13 bases between. Germline V lookup: CDR1 SGHRS, CDR2 YFSETQ. The CDR3 is 15 residues long. CDR3 coding DNA: TGCGCCAGCAGCTTCGAACCGGGACAATCCTACGAGCAGTACTTC. Translation gives CASSFEPGQSYEQYF.

The chain is built from TRBV9 and TRBJ2-2; 7 bases align to TRBD2. Looked up from germline, CDR1 is SGDLS and CDR2 is YYNGEE. The CDR3 extends over 16 amino acids. The V segment lost 3 bases and the J segment 0 bases; nucleotides outside the gene matches: 5. CDR3 nucleotide sequence: TGTGCCAGCAGCGATCTTAGCGGGTCGAACACCGGGGAGCTGTTTTTT. Translating gives CASSDLSGSNTGELFF. Supplemented by reference TRBV9 and TRBJ2-2, the full variable domain reads DSGVTQTPKHLITATGQRVTLRCSPRSGDLSVYWYQQSLDQGLQFLIQYYNGEERAKGNILERFSAQQFPDLHSELNLSSLELGDSALYFCASSDLSGSNTGELFFGEGSRLTVL.

The rearrangement uses TRBV2 and TRBJ1-1, with a possible D match to TRBD1 (5 bases). From germline, CDR1 is SNHLY and CDR2 FYNNEI. The V end lost 5 bases, the J end lost 4 bases, and 14 bases lay between the germline ends. This CDR3 is 14 amino acids long. The CDR3 bases are TGTGCCAGCAGTAGCCTCGGGGGTAGCACTGAAGCTTTCTTT. Amino acids: CASSSLGGSTEAFF.

This clone has just one count. The J gene is TRBJ2-1, the V gene TRBV2; TRBD1 matches at 7 bases. Trimming at V came to 5 bases and at J to 2 bases, leaving 6 bases not matched to a gene. This CDR3 contains 15 residues. CDR1 SNHLY and CDR2 FYNNEI come from the germline V gene. The CDR3 nucleotides read TGTGCCAGCAGTACCCGGGACAGAACCTACAATGAGCAGTTCTTC. Protein: CASSTRDRTYNEQFF. Full variable domain (rest looked up from reference TRBV2 and TRBJ2-1): EPEVTQTPSHQVTQMGQEVILRCVPISNHLYFYWYRQILGQKVEFLVSFYNNEISEKSEIFDDQFSVERPDGSNFTLKIRSTKLEDSAMYFCASSTRDRTYNEQFFGPGTRLTVL.

This clone was picked up a small number of times. V usage is TRBV4-3 and J usage is TRBJ2-2, with D tentatively TRBD2 (6 bases). The CDR3 loop spans 18 amino acids. Germline-derived CDR1 and CDR2 are LGHNA and YSLEER. V gave up 1 base and J gave up 5 bases, with 20 bases separating them. The chain's CDR3 is CASSQASGGEPLTGELFF. The CDR3 DNA follows: TGCGCCAGCAGCCAAGCTTCGGGCGGGGAGCCCCTTACCGGGGAGCTGTTTTTT.

The chain employs TRBV7-2 and TRBJ1-1; TRBD1 is a possible D gene (5 bases). CDR3 length: 12 amino acids. V lost 2 bases and J 8 bases, leaving 9 bases between the germline ends. CDR1 and CDR2 (germline): SGHTA, FQGNSA. CDR3 sequence: CASSLRGGEAFF. CDR3 nucleotide sequence: TGTGCCAGCAGCTTAAGGGGTGGGGAAGCTTTCTTT.

The DNA of the CDR3 is TGTGCCAGCAGTGAAGCTCGGGGTTCTAACTATGGCTACACCTTC. Its translation: CASSEARGSNYGYTF. This sequence joins TRBV2 and TRBJ1-2, with no clear D. Germline CDR1 reads SNHLY; CDR2 reads FYNNEI. The CDR3 is 15 residues long. Trimming removed 0 bases from V and 0 bases from J, with 8 bases in between.

This chain uses TRBV29-1 with TRBJ2-1, with D maybe TRBD2 (7 bases). The CDR3 spans 15 residues. Trimming took off 7 bases at V and 2 bases at J, with 18 bases between the two ends. Per the germline V gene, CDR1 is SQVTM and CDR2 is ANQGSEA. This CDR3 reads CSGREGGGPYNEQFF. The CDR3 DNA sequence: TGCAGCGGCCGGGAAGGGGGGGGGCCCTACAATGAGCAGTTCTTC.

This clone was counted only a few times. This chain uses TRBV6-5 with TRBJ2-7; 8 bases line up with TRBD1. Losses at the gene ends were 6 bases for V and 5 bases for J; bases not matched to a gene: 9. CDR1 and CDR2 from the germline V gene are MNHEY and SVGAGI. CDR3 length equals 14 residues. The CDR3 reads CASSRGQGGNEQYF. The CDR3 nucleotides read TGTGCCAGCAGCCGCGGACAGGGCGGCAACGAGCAGTACTTC.

This chain connects TRBV4-2 to TRBJ1-1; no firm D call. V lost 1 base and J 1 base, leaving 4 bases between the germline ends. The CDR3 spans 13 residues. Germline CDR1 reads LGHNA; CDR2 reads YNFKEQ. The CDR3 protein is CASSQVQNTEAFF. The CDR3 nucleotides are TGTGCCAGCAGCCAAGTCCAGAACACTGAAGCTTTCTTT.